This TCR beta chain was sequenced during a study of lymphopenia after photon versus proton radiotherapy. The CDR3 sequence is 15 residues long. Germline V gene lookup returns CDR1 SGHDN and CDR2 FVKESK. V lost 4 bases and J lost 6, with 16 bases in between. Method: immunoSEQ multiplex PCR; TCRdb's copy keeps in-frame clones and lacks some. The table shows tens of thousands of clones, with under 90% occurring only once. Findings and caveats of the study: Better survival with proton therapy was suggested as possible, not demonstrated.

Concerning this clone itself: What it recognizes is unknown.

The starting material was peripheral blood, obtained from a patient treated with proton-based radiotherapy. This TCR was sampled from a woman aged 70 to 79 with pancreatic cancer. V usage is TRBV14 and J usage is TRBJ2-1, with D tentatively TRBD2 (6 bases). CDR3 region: CASSLVGGKTNEQFF. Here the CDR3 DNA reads TGTGCCAGCAGCCTCGTGGGCGGGAAAACCAATGAGCAGTTCTTC.